This T cell receptor beta chain appears in the sequencing data of a study of regulatory T cells in long-lasting Graves disease. Library construction for TCR beta used iRepertoire HTBI primers and Arm-PCR of CDR3 regions. One entry per CDR3 protein, called by TCRdb with MiXCR from the multiplex PCR reads. The table has about 660,000 distinct CDR3 sequences, about 30% seen once. Per germline, CDR1 ENHRY and CDR2 SYGVKD. This CDR3 comprises 13 residues. The V segment lost 7 bases and the J segment 4 bases; nucleotides outside the gene matches: 7. Stated time point: persistent/refractory GD, antithyroid drugs over 5 years with positive TRAb. Generation of the TCR library employed RNA extracted from PBMCs.

The clonotype originates from a female donor with Graves disease. The input for sequencing was peripheral blood mononuclear cells (PBMCs), taken when the disease was refractory, from a patient treated with antithyroid drugs. The V call is TRBV10-3, the J call TRBJ2-7; 7 nucleotides line up with TRBD2. CDR3 loop: CAITSGRAYEQYF. CDR3 DNA sequence: TGTGCCATCACCTCGGGGAGGGCGTACGAGCAGTACTTC.